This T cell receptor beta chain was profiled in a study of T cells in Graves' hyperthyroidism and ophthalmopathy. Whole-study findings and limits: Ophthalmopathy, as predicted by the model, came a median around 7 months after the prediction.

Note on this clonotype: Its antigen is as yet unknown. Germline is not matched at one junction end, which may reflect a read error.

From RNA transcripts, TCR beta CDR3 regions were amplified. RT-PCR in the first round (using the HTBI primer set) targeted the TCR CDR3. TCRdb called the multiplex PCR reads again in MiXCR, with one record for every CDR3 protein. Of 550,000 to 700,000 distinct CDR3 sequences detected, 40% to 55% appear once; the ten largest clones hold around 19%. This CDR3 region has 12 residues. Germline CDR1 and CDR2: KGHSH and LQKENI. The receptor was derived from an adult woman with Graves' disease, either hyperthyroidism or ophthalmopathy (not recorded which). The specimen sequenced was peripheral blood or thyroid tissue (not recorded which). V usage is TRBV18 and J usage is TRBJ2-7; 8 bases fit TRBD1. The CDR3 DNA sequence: TGTGCCGGCTCACAGGGGGGCTACGAGCAGTACTTC. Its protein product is CAGSQGGYEQYF.